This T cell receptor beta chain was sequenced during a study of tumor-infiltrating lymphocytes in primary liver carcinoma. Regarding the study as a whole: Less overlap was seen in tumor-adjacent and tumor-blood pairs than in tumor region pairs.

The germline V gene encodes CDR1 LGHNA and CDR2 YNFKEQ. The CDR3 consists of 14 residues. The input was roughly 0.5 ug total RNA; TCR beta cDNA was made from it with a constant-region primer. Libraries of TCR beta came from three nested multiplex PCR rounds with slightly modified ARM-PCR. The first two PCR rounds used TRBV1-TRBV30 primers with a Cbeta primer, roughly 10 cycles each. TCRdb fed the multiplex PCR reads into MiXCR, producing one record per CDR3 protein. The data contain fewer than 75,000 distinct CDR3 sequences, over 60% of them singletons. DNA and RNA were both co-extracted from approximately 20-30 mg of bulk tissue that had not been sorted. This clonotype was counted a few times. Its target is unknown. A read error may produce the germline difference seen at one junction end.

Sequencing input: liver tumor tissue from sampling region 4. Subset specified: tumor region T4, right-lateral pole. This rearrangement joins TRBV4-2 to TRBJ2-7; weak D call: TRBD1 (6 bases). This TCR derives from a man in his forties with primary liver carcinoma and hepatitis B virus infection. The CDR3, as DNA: TGTGTCAGCAGCCTTACCGGGACATCCTACGAGCACTACTTC. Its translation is CVSSLTGTSYEHYF.